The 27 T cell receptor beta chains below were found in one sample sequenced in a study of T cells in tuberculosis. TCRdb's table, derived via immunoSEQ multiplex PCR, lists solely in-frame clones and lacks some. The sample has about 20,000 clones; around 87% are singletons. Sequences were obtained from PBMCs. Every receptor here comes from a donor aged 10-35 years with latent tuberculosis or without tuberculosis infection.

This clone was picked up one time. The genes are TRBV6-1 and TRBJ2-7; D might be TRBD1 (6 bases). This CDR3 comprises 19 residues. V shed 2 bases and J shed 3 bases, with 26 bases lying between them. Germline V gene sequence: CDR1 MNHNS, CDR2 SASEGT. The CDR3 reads CASSEFVRPLGAVGYEQYF. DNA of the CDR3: TGTGCCAGCAGTGAATTCGTTAGACCCCTGGGGGCCGTCGGCTACGAGCAGTACTTC.

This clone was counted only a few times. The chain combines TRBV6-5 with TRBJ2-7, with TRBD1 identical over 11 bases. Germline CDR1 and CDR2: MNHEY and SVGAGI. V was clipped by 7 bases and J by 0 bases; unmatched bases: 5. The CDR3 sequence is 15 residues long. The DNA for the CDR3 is TGTGCCAGCACCTCAGGGACAGGGGGCTCCTACGAGCAGTACTTC. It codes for CASTSGTGGSYEQYF.

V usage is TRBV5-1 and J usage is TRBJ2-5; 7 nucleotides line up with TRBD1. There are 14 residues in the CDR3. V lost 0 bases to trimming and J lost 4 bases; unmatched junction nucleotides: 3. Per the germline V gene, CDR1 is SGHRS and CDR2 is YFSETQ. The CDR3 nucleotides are TGCGCCAGCAGCTTGGTCCCAGGGGGAGAGACCCAGTACTTC. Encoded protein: CASSLVPGGETQYF.

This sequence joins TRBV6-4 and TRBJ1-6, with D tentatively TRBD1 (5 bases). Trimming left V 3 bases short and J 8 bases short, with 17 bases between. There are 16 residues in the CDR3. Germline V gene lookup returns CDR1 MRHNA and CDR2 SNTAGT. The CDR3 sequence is CASSDKGSVGYSPLHF. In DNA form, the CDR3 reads TGTGCCAGCAGTGATAAGGGGTCGGTGGGGTATTCACCCCTCCACTTT.

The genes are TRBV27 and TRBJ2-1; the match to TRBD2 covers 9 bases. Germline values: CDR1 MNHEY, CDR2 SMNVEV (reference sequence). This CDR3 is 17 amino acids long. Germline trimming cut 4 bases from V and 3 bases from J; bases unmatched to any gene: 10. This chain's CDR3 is CASSYSLAGRHYNEQFF. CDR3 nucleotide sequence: TGTGCCAGCAGTTATTCCCTAGCGGGGAGGCACTACAATGAGCAGTTCTTC.

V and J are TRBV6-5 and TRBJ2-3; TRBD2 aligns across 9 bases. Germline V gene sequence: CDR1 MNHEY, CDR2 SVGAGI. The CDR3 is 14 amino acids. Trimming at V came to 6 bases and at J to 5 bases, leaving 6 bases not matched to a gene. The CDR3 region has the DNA TGTGCCAGCAGAGTAGCGGGGGTAGTAGATACGCAGTATTTT. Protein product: CASRVAGVVDTQYF.

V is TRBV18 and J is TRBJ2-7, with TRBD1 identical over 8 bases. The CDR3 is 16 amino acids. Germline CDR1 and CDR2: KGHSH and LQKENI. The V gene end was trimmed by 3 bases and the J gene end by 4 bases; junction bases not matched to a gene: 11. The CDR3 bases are TGTGCCAGCTCACCCCCTAAGGCAGGGGGCATGTACGAGCAGTACTTC. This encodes CASSPPKAGGMYEQYF.

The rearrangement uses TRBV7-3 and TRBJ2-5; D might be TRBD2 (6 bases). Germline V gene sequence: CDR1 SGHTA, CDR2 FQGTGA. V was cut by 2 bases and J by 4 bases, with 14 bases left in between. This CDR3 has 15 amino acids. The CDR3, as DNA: TGTGCCAGCAGCTTAGGAGGCAGCGGGCGAGAGACCCAGTACTTC. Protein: CASSLGGSGRETQYF.

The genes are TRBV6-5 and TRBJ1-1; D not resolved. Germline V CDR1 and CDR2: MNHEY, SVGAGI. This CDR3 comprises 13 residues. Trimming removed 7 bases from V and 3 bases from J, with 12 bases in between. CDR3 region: CASNRHKDTEAFF. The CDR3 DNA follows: TGTGCCAGCAACCGACATAAGGACACTGAAGCTTTCTTT.

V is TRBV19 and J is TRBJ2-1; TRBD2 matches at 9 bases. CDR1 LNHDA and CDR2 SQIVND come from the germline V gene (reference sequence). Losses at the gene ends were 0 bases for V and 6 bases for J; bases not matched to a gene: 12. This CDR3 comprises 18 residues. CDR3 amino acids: CASSIDSGLASTVNEQFF. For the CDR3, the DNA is TGTGCCAGTAGTATAGATTCGGGACTAGCCTCTACCGTCAATGAGCAGTTCTTC.

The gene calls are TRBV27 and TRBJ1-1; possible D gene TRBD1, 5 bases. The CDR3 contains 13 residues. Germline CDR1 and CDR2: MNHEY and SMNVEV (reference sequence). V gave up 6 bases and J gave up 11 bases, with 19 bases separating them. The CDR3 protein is CASSPWGGVEAFF. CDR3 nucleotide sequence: TGTGCCAGCAGCCCTTGGGGAGGGGTTGAGGCTTTCTTT.

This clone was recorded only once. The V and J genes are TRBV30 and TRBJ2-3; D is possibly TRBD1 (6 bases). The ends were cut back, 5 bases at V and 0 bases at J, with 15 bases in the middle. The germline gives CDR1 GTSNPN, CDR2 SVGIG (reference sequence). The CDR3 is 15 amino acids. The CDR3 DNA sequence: TGTGCCTGGGGGCCGGCAGGGGCGAGCACAGATACGCAGTATTTT. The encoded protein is CAWGPAGASTDTQYF.

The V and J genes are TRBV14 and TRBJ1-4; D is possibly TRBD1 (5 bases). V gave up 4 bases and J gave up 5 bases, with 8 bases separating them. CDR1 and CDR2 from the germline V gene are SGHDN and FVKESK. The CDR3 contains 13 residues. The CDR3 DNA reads TGTGCCAGCAGCCGCGCAGGGAATGAAAAACTGTTTTTT. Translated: CASSRAGNEKLFF.

As DNA, the CDR3 is TGTGCCAGCAGCTTGCTGAGAAGGAGGGATGAAAAACTGTTTTTT. Translating it yields CASSLLRRRDEKLFF. The chain carries TRBV5-8 and TRBJ1-4; D uncertain. Trimming pared 1 base from V and 6 bases from J, leaving 13 bases between. This CDR3 has 15 amino acids. Looked up from germline, CDR1 is SGHTS and CDR2 is YDEGEE.

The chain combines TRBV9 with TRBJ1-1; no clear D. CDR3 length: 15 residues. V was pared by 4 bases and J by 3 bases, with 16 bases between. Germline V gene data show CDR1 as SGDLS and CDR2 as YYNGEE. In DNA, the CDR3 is TGTGCCAGCAGCCCCCGATCCGGCCGGGACACTGAAGCTTTCTTT. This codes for CASSPRSGRDTEAFF.

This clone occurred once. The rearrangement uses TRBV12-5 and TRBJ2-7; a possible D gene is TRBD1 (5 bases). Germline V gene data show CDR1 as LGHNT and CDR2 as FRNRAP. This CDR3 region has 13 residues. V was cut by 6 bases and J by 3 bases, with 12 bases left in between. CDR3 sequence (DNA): TGTGCTAGTGGGGGGCACTCGAGCTACGAGCAGTACTTC. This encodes CASGGHSSYEQYF. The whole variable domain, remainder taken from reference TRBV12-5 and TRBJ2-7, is DARVTQTPRHKVTEMGQEVTMRCQPILGHNTVFWYRQTMMQGLELLAYFRNRAPLDDSGMPKDRFSAEMPDATLATLKIQPSEPRDSAVYFCASGGHSSYEQYFGPGTRLTVT.

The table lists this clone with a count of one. The CDR3 nucleotides are TGTGCCAGCAGCCCTTCGGGGGGAACCAATCAGCCCCAGCATTTT. Its translation: CASSPSGGTNQPQHF. The J gene is TRBJ1-5, the V gene TRBV14; D perhaps matches TRBD1 (5 bases). V was trimmed by 4 bases and J by 3 bases, leaving 13 bases between them. The CDR3 is 15 residues long. Germline lookup yields CDR1 SGHDN and CDR2 FVKESK.

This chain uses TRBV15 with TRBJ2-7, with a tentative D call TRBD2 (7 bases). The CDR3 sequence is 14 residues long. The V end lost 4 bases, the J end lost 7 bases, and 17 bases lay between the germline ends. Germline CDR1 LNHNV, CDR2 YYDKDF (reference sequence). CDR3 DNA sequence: TGTGCCACCAGCACCTTCCGGCGGGGGCATGAGCAGTACTTC. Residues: CATSTFRRGHEQYF.

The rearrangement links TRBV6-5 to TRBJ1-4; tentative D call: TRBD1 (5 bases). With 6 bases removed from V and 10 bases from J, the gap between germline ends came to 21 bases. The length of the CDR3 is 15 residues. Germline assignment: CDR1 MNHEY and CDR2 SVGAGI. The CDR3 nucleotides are TGTGCCAGCAGCCGAACAGGACCCGCAGTCGGAAAACTGTTTTTT. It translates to CASSRTGPAVGKLFF.

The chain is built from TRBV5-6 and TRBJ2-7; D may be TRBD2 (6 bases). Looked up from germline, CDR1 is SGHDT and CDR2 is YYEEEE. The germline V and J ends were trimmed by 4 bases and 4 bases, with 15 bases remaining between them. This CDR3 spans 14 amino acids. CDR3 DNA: TGTGCCAGCAGCCCGAGGGACTTCGATTACGAGCAGTACTTC. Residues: CASSPRDFDYEQYF.

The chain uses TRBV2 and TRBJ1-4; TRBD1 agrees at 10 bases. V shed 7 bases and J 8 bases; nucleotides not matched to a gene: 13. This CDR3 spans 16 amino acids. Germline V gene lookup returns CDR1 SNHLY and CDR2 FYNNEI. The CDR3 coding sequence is TGTGCCAGCACCCCCTTTAGGGGGACAGGGGACGAAAAACTGTTTTTT. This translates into CASTPFRGTGDEKLFF.

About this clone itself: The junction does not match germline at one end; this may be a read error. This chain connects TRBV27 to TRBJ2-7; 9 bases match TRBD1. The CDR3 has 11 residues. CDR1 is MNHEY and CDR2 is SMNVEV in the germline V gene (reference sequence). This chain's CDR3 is CASTLPGQGLF. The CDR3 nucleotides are TGTGCCAGCACCCTTCCGGGACAGGGTCTCTTC.

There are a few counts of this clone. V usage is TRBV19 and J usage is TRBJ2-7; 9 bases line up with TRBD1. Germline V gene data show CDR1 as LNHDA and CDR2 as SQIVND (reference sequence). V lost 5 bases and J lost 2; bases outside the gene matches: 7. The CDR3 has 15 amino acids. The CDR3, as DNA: TGTGCCAGTAGTCCAGGGACAGGGCTGACCTACGAGCAGTACTTC. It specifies CASSPGTGLTYEQYF. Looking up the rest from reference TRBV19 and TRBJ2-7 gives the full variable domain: DGGITQSPKYLFRKEGQNVTLSCEQNLNHDAMYWYRQDPGQGLRLIYYSQIVNDFQKGDIAEGYSVSREKKESFPLTVTSAQKNPTAFYLCASSPGTGLTYEQYFGPGTRLTVT.

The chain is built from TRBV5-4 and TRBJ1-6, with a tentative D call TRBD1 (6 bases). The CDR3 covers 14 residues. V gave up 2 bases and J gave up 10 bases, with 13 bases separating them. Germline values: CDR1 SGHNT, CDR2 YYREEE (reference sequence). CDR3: CASSFDRGQSPLHF. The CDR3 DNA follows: TGTGCCAGCAGCTTTGATAGGGGACAATCACCCCTCCACTTT.

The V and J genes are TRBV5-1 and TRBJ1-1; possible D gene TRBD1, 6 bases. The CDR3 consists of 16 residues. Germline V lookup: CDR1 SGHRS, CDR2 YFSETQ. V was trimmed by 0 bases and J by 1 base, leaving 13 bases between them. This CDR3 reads CASSLEGWGQNTEAFF. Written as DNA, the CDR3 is TGCGCCAGCAGCTTGGAAGGATGGGGACAGAACACTGAAGCTTTCTTT.

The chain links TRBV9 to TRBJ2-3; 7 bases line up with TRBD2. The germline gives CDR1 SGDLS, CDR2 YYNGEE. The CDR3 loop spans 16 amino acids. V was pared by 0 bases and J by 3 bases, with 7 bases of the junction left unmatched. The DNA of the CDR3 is TGTGCCAGCAGCGTAGCTCCGGGCGGGGGAACAGATACGCAGTATTTT. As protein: CASSVAPGGGTDTQYF. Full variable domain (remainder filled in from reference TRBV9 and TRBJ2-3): DSGVTQTPKHLITATGQRVTLRCSPRSGDLSVYWYQQSLDQGLQFLIQYYNGEERAKGNILERFSAQQFPDLHSELNLSSLELGDSALYFCASSVAPGGGTDTQYFGPGTRLTVL.

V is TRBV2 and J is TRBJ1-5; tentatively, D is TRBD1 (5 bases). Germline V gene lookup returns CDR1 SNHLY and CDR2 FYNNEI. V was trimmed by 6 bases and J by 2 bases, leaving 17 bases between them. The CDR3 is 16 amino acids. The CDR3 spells CASRPGLDSGNQPQHF. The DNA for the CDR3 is TGTGCCAGCAGGCCAGGGCTTGACAGCGGCAATCAGCCCCAGCATTTT.